This T cell receptor (beta chain) is from a study of sequential checkpoint blockade in melanoma. This table comes from immunoSEQ multiplex PCR, and its TCRdb copy is limited to in-frame clones, with some not included. The profile shows about 20,000 clones, 82% of them singletons. Treatment noted: randomized to nivolumab then ipilimumab (arm A) or the reverse (arm B). Germline loops: CDR1 KGHSH, CDR2 LQKENI. The CDR3 sequence is 15 residues long. Trimming removed 4 bases from V and 0 bases from J; junction bases left unmatched: 5. V is TRBV18 and J is TRBJ2-5, with TRBD1 matching over 7 bases. This specimen was CD8+ T cells sorted from blood (inferred from file names), taken from a patient given nivolumab and ipilimumab in sequence. The clonotype originates from a human donor with melanoma. This CDR3 is CASSRKGQNQETQYF. The CDR3 region has the DNA TGTGCCAGCTCACGAAAGGGACAGAACCAAGAGACCCAGTACTTC.